These 2 T cell receptor beta chains were sequenced from one sample in a study of blood T cell repertoires in COVID-19. Here immunoSEQ multiplex PCR was the method, and the copy in TCRdb shows in-frame clones only, minus some. The table lists 150,000 to 200,000 clones, about nine tenths of them singletons, with about a quarter in the top ten. Material for sequencing was peripheral blood. Receptors originate from a man in his fifties or sixties with acute or convalescent COVID-19.

The chain has TRBV27 and TRBJ1-6; 8 nucleotides align to TRBD1. The CDR3 loop spans 17 amino acids. The V and J ends lost 4 bases and 1 base, in that order; junction bases with no gene match: 6. Germline V gives CDR1 MNHEY, CDR2 SMNVEV (reference sequence). The CDR3 reads CASSWTGKRSYNSPLHF. Here the CDR3 DNA reads TGTGCCAGCAGTTGGACAGGGAAGAGGTCCTATAATTCACCCCTCCACTTT.

The chain links TRBV19 to TRBJ2-1, with TRBD2 matching over 8 bases. Germline CDR1 and CDR2: LNHDA and SQIVND (reference sequence). This CDR3 is 14 amino acids long. J was trimmed by 7 bases and V by 5 bases; bases with no gene match: 7. CDR3 nucleotides: TGTGCCAGTAGTCCCCGACTAGCGTGGAATGAGCAGTTCTTC. It translates to CASSPRLAWNEQFF.